The clone carrying this T cell receptor (beta chain) has more than one count but fewer than ten. Its antigen remains unknown. In the same sample, other DNA sequences code for this CDR3. These data come from a study of follicular helper T cells after annual influenza vaccination. CDR3 size: 12 residues. The germline V gene encodes CDR1 SGHVS and CDR2 FQNEAQ. V lost 5 bases, J lost 2 bases, and 5 bases lay in between. The time point is: 2014-2015 season, pre-vaccination. Study results and caveats: ICOS-CD38- cTfh most often held earlier Day 7 ICOS+CD38+ clones. ICOS+CD38+ cTfh clonality change tracked circulating plasmablast frequency change.

Some clones are missing from TCRdb's copy, which holds only in-frame ones; the method was immunoSEQ multiplex PCR. This sample has some 10,000 clones; around four fifths occur once, and the top ten carry about 3.4%. The source material was CXCR5+ CD38- circulating T follicular helper cells from blood, sampled on the day of influenza vaccination. Stated subset: circulating Tfh, non-naive CD4+CXCR5+PD-1+ (ICOS+CD38+ or ICOS-CD38-). This receptor was identified in an adult who received the influenza vaccine. The chain recombines TRBV7-8 with TRBJ2-3; the D is unclear. In DNA, the CDR3 is TGTGCCAGCAGCCCAAACACAGATACGCAGTATTTT. Residues: CASSPNTDTQYF.